This T cell receptor (beta chain) was found in a study of blood T cell repertoires in COVID-19 (dated by TCRdb to 2020 to 2022). Broadly, across the study: Samples covering the acute and convalescent phases of COVID-19 were provided by collaborators in the United States, Italy and Spain. The material from the prospective study consisted of cDNA or gDNA derived from T cells, B-cell-depleted T cells, or PBMCs. The dataset comprised deeply sampled blood TCRbeta repertoires from subjects exposed to, actively infected with, or recovered from COVID-19. A freely available public database, intended as a resource for researchers studying the immune response to SARS-CoV-2, is where the repertoires were released. Samples came from the ongoing ImmuneRACE study (first 160 participants) plus 1,254 subjects from 6 global collaborators. A de-identified subject ID, COVID-19 status, age in years and sex were almost always included in the sample metadata. Where available, HLA class I and class II types were obtained from metadata supplied by the sample provider rather than from assay-based typing.

Relative to germline, V is 2 bases shorter and J is 8 bases shorter, with 13 bases between their ends. CDR1 and CDR2 were assigned from the germline V gene as SGHTA and FQGTGA. The CDR3 goes from the cysteine to the phenylalanine over 14 residues. The sequence is cut down to CDR3 DNA, 42 bases in frame from base 1. Concerning this clone: The antigen it recognizes is unknown. The input lacks base qualities; no much larger clone sits a single base away.

The collaborating institutions used their own protocols to collect whole blood in K2EDTA tubes. For TCRbeta analysis, collaborators shipped samples in one of three forms: frozen whole blood, isolated PBMCs, or DNA extracted from either of those sample types. Results the study describes overall, beyond this receptor: How much clinical and demographic metadata was included differed by source and by participant, and the metadata was provided uncurated.

TCRbeta CDR3 regions were amplified from genomic DNA using the immunoSEQ Assay, a bias-controlled multiplex PCR. As for the authors' bioinformatics: The number of nucleated cells in each sample was estimated from the amplification of reference gene primers within the assay. Sequence reads were collapsed and filtered to measure the absolute abundance of every unique TCRbeta CDR3 rearrangement. For each sample, productive Simpson clonality was calculated as the square root of Simpson's diversity index across productive rearrangements. Sourced from immuneACCESS, this table was stored by TCRdb with only in-frame sequences that have V and J called. A share of the clones is absent; for the studies checked, an unresolved V gene accounts for under half, and the remainder has no known explanation. Clonal size and the V and J genes are those of that table, whereas D and trimming came from the DNA. Within this sample are approximately 100,000 clones, with approximately 80% of them counted one time only. The ten largest clonotypes hold 3.3% of the sample.

The specimen sequenced was peripheral blood. The receptor's source is a woman older than 75 with active or convalescent COVID-19. This chain joins TRBV7-3 to TRBJ2-1, with TRBD1 as a weak D call on 5 bases. Here the CDR3 is given as CASSLVAREYEQFF. The DNA sequence is TGTGCCAGCAGCTTAGTTGCCAGGGAATATGAGCAGTTCTTC.